This TCR beta chain appears in the sequencing data of a study of identical twins. The study's findings and limits: High-abundance cord blood beta clonotypes had fewer insertions; memory repertoires showed none. Excess twin sharing in beta out-of-frame sequences was weaker.

All of the donors were Caucasians in good health. V gave up 6 bases and J gave up 3 bases, with 11 bases separating them. Germline values: CDR1 MNHEY, CDR2 SMNVEV (reference sequence). This CDR3 has 13 residues. TCRdb called the 5' RACE reads again in MiXCR, with one record for every CDR3 protein. The table lists hundreds of thousands of distinct CDR3 sequences, roughly an eighth of them singletons. The sample holds a few counts of this clonotype. Its antigen is not known. Separately, the same data were catalogued under a study of yellow fever vaccine responses in identical twins.

Input material: PBMCs. This clonotype was obtained from a woman aged 18-35 years in good health. The chain uses TRBV27 and TRBJ1-1, with D tentatively TRBD1 (5 bases). The CDR3 reads CASSIGGDTEAFF. CDR3 nucleotide sequence: TGTGCCAGCAGCATAGGAGGGGACACTGAAGCTTTCTTT.